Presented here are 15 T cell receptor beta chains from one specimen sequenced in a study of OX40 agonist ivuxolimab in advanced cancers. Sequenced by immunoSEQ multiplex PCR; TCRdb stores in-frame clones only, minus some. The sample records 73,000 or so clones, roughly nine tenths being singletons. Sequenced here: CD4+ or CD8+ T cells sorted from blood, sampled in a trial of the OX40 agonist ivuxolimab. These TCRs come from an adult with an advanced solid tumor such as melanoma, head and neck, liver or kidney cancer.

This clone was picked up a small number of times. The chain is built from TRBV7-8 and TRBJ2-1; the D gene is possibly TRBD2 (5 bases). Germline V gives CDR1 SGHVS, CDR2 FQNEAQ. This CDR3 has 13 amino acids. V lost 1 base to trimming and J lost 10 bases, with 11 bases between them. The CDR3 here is CASSLGFREEQFF. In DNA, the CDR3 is TGTGCCAGCAGCTTAGGATTTAGGGAGGAGCAGTTCTTC.

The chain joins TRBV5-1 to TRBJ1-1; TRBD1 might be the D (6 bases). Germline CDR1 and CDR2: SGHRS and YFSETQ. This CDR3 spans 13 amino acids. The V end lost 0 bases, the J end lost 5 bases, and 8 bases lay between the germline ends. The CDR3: CASSLEGGTEAFF. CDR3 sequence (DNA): TGCGCCAGCAGCTTGGAGGGGGGTACTGAAGCTTTCTTT.

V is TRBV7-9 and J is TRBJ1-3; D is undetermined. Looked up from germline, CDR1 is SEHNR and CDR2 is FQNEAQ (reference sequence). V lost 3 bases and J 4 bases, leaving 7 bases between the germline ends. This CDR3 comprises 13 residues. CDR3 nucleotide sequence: TGTGCCAGCAGCTTTACGGACGGAAACACCATATATTTT. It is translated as CASSFTDGNTIYF.

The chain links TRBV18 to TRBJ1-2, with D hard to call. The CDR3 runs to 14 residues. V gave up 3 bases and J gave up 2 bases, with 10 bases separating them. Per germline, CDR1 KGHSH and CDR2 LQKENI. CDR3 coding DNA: TGTGCCAGCTCACCCGGAGCCCGAAACTATGGCTACACCTTC. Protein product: CASSPGARNYGYTF.

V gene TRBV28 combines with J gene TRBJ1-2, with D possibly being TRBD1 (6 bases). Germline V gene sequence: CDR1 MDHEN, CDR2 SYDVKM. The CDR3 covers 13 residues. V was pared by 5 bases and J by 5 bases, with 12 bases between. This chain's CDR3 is CASSRGQVYGYTF. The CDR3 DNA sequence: TGTGCCAGCAGTCGGGGACAAGTATATGGCTACACCTTC.

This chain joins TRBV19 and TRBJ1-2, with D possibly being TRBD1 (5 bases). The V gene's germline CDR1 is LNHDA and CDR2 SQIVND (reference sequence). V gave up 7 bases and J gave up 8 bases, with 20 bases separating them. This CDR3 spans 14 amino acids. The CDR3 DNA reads TGTGCCAGTAAACCGGGACTTTCGCCGTCGGGCTACACCTTC. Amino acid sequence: CASKPGLSPSGYTF.

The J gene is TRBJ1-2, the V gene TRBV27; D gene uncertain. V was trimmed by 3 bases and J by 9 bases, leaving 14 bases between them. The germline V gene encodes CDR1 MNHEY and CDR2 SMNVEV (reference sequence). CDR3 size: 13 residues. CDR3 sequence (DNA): TGTGCCAGCAGTTTTACCTACCCTGAGAGCTACACCTTC. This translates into CASSFTYPESYTF.

The CDR3 DNA follows: TGTGCCAGCAACCTTAAGGGGGAAATCGGGGAGCTGTTTTTT. Amino acid sequence: CASNLKGEIGELFF. The V gene is TRBV6-6, the J gene TRBJ2-2; the D gene is possibly TRBD1 (6 bases). The CDR3 has 14 amino acids. Germline CDR1 and CDR2: MNHNY and SVGAGI (reference sequence). V lost 7 bases and J lost 7, with 16 bases in between.

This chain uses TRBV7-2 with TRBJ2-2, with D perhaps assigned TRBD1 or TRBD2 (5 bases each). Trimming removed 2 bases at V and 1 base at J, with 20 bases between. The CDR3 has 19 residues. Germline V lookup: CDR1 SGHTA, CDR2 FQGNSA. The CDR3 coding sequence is TGTGCCAGCAGCTTATGGGGGTTCGGGCGGCAGAGGAACACCGGGGAGCTGTTTTTT. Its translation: CASSLWGFGRQRNTGELFF. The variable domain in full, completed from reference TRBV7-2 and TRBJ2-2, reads GAGVSQSPSNKVTEKGKDVELRCDPISGHTALYWYRQSLGQGLEFLIYFQGNSAPDKSGLPSDRFSAERTGGSVSTLTIQRTQQEDSAVYLCASSLWGFGRQRNTGELFFGEGSRLTVL.

CDR3 bases: TGTGCAAGTCGCTTAGCGGGAAAATACAATGAGCAGTTCTTC. It translates to CASRLAGKYNEQFF. J is TRBJ2-1 and V is TRBV12-2. TRBV12-2 is a pseudogene segment. This CDR3 contains 14 residues.

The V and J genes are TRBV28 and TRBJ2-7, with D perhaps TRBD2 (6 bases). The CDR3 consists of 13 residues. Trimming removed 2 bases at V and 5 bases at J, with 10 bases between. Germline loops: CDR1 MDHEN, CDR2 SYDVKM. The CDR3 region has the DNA TGTGCCAGCAGTTTAGGGGGGACCGACGAGCAGTACTTC. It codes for CASSLGGTDEQYF.

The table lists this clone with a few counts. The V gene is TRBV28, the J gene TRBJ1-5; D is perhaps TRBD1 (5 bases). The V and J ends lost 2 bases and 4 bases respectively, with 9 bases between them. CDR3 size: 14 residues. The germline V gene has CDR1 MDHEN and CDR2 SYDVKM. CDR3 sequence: CASSLSDSNQPQHF. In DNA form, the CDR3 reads TGTGCCAGCAGTTTAAGTGACAGTAATCAGCCCCAGCATTTT.

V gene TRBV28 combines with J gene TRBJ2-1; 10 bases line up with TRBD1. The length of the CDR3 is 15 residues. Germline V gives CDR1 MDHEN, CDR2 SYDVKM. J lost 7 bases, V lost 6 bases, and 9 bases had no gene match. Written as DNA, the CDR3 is TGTGCCAGCAGCGACACCGGGACAGGGGTGAATGAGCAGTTCTTC. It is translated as CASSDTGTGVNEQFF.

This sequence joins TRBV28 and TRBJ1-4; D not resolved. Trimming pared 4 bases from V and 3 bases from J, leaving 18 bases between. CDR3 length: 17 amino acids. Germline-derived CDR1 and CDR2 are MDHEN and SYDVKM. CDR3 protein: CASSSPGDVSSNEKLFF. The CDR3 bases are TGTGCCAGCAGTTCCCCGGGCGATGTCAGTTCTAATGAAAAACTGTTTTTT.

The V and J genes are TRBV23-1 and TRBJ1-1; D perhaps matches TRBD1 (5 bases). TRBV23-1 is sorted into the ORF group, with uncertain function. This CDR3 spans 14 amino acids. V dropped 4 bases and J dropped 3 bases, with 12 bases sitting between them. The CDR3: CASSPGEVHTEAFF. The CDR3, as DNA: TGCGCCAGCAGTCCGGGGGAGGTCCACACTGAAGCTTTCTTT.